The present T cell receptor (beta chain) was sequenced within a study of response to subunit inactivated influenza vaccine. TCRdb ran MiXCR on the RT-PCR reads and lists one entry per CDR3 protein. The sample lists some 800,000 distinct CDR3 sequences, roughly 20% seen once, with about a tenth in the top ten. The CDR3 is 14 amino acids. V was cut by 6 bases and J by 4 bases, with 12 bases left in between. Germline CDR1 and CDR2: MNHEY and SVGEGT. Points from the study as a whole: The authors suggested that every seasonal influenza vaccination recruits few new T cells.

A note on this clonotype: Its target is not known.

This clonotype was obtained from a man aged 45-65 years who received an inactivated influenza vaccine. The chain combines TRBV6-2 or TRBV6-3 with TRBJ2-2; the D gene is possibly TRBD2 (6 bases). Sequenced here: PBMCs from blood, sampled roughly 5 days after vaccination. This CDR3 reads CASSAGPATGELFF. The CDR3 coding sequence is TGTGCCAGCAGCGCGGGACCAGCCACCGGGGAGCTGTTTTTT.